A single sample gave rise to the 23 T cell receptor beta chains below, sequenced in a study of T cell responses to AZD1222 COVID-19 vaccine. Clones were sequenced by immunoSEQ multiplex PCR, and TCRdb holds only the in-frame ones, with some missing. Here the sample spans about 81,000 clones, about 91% being singletons. Sequences were derived from peripheral blood, sampled on day 0 of AZD1222 vaccination. These receptors were collected from an adult in good health.

This chain joins TRBV30 and TRBJ1-2; D uncertain. Germline CDR1 and CDR2: GTSNPN and SVGIG (reference sequence). V lost 1 base to trimming and J lost 7 bases, with 7 bases between them. This CDR3 is 11 amino acids long. As DNA, the CDR3 is TGTGCCTGGAGTGGTCATGGTGGCTACACCTTC. Encoded protein: CAWSGHGGYTF.

This clone was observed a single time. J is TRBJ1-2 and V is TRBV28; D is unclear. The V end lost 6 bases, the J end lost 1 base, and 9 bases lay between the germline ends. Per germline, CDR1 MDHEN and CDR2 SYDVKM. This CDR3 comprises 13 residues. DNA of the CDR3: TGTGCCAGCAGCCGTCGAGATAACTATGGCTACACCTTC. This sequence encodes CASSRRDNYGYTF.

The V call is TRBV7-2, the J call TRBJ1-1, with D possibly TRBD1 on 5 matching bases. V was cut by 4 bases and J by 3 bases, with 18 bases left in between. The CDR3 runs 16 residues. Germline V gene lookup returns CDR1 SGHTA and CDR2 FQGNSA. The CDR3 coding sequence is TGTGCCAGCAGCTCCCCCGGGACCGGTATGGACACTGAAGCTTTCTTT. It codes for CASSSPGTGMDTEAFF.

CDR3 region: CASSLDPGGYNEQFF. CDR3 in DNA: TGCGCCAGCAGCTTGGACCCGGGGGGGTACAATGAGCAGTTCTTC. The rearrangement uses TRBV5-1 and TRBJ2-1; 8 bases fit TRBD2. This CDR3 spans 15 amino acids. Germline V CDR1 and CDR2: SGHRS, YFSETQ. After removal of 0 bases from V and 4 bases from J, the junction contained 3 bases not matched to a gene.

The J gene is TRBJ2-3, the V gene TRBV10-1; a weak D match, TRBD1 (6 bases). The CDR3 extends over 16 amino acids. V was clipped by 0 bases and J by 1 base, with 11 bases between them. Germline CDR1 WNHNN, CDR2 SYGVQD (reference sequence). The CDR3 loop is CASSESSGVGTDTQYF. In DNA form, the CDR3 reads TGCGCCAGCAGTGAGTCTTCAGGGGTTGGCACAGATACGCAGTATTTT.

The chain is built from TRBV27 and TRBJ2-7, with D unclear. The germline gives CDR1 MNHEY, CDR2 SMNVEV (reference sequence). Between the trimmed V and J ends, which lost 5 bases and 4 bases, there was a span of 12 bases. This CDR3 region has 13 residues. The CDR3 DNA reads as TGTGCCAGCAGTGACCAGCCACCGTACGAGCAGTACTTC. Translating gives CASSDQPPYEQYF.

This chain links TRBV5-1 with TRBJ1-5; 12 nucleotides line up with TRBD1. Per germline, CDR1 SGHRS and CDR2 YFSETQ. There are 17 residues in the CDR3. Trimming cost V 4 bases and J 5 bases; bases outside gene matches: 10. CDR3 region: CASSPRPGQGAHQPQHF. The CDR3 bases are TGCGCCAGCAGCCCCAGGCCGGGACAGGGGGCCCATCAGCCCCAGCATTTT.

CDR3 residues: CASSSGKNYGYTF. CDR3 nucleotide sequence: TGTGCCAGCAGCTCCGGGAAAAATTATGGCTACACCTTC. The chain carries TRBV7-9 and TRBJ1-2, with unresolved D. V lost 4 bases and J lost 5, with 11 bases in between. Germline V gene lookup returns CDR1 SEHNR and CDR2 FQNEAQ (reference sequence). The CDR3 has 13 amino acids.

This rearrangement joins TRBV11-2 to TRBJ1-5; tentatively, D is TRBD1 (5 bases). Trimming cost V 5 bases and J 1 base, with 9 bases left between them. This CDR3 contains 14 residues. CDR1 is SGHAT and CDR2 is FQNNGV in the germline V gene. The CDR3 sequence is CASSPGGSNQPQHF. The CDR3 nucleotides are TGTGCCAGCAGCCCTGGGGGGAGCAATCAGCCCCAGCATTTT.

The chain carries TRBV24-1 and TRBJ1-1; 10 positions match TRBD1. Germline V gene lookup returns CDR1 KGHDR and CDR2 SFDVKD. The CDR3 covers 15 residues. After removal of 4 bases from V and 5 bases from J, the junction contained 6 bases not matched to a gene. This CDR3 is CATSEGQGSGTEAFF. The CDR3 DNA follows: TGTGCCACCAGTGAGGGACAGGGGTCTGGGACTGAAGCTTTCTTT.

The gene calls are TRBV6-4 and TRBJ2-2, with 7 bases lining up with TRBD1. V lost 5 bases, J lost 3 bases, and 3 bases stayed unmatched. The length of the CDR3 is 14 residues. The germline V gene encodes CDR1 MRHNA and CDR2 SNTAGT. CDR3 protein: CASSRTGYTGELFF. DNA for the CDR3: TGTGCCAGCAGTCGGACAGGATACACCGGGGAGCTGTTTTTT.

This clone was seen a single time. The chain is built from TRBV28 and TRBJ2-1, with D uncertain. The CDR3 runs 12 residues. CDR1 MDHEN and CDR2 SYDVKM come from the germline V gene. With 5 bases removed from V and 7 bases from J, the gap between germline ends came to 9 bases. CDR3 DNA sequence: TGTGCCAGCAGTCCTGGATCGAATGAGCAGTTCTTC. Protein: CASSPGSNEQFF.

V is TRBV2 and J is TRBJ2-1, with D perhaps TRBD2 (8 bases). The CDR3 is 15 amino acids. Between the trimmed V and J ends, which lost 6 bases and 6 bases, there was a span of 18 bases. Germline CDR1 and CDR2: SNHLY and FYNNEI. The CDR3 DNA reads as TGTGCCAGCAGGGAGGGGGCGGGAGGAGTCAATGAGCAGTTCTTC. Encoded protein: CASREGAGGVNEQFF. The full variable domain, completed using reference TRBV2 and TRBJ2-1, is EPEVTQTPSHQVTQMGQEVILRCVPISNHLYFYWYRQILGQKVEFLVSFYNNEISEKSEIFDDQFSVERPDGSNFTLKIRSTKLEDSAMYFCASREGAGGVNEQFFGPGTRLTVL.

This clone was seen more than once but under ten times. The rearrangement links TRBV5-4 to TRBJ1-4, with 9 bases that match TRBD1. In germline, CDR1 is SGHNT, CDR2 YYREEE (reference sequence). With V trimmed by 0 bases and J by 10 bases, 7 bases remained unmatched. The CDR3 totals 15 residues. The CDR3 nucleotides read TGTGCCAGCAGCTTGGGACAGGGGGTTAGAGGAAAACTGTTTTTT. Its protein product is CASSLGQGVRGKLFF.

V and J are TRBV7-6 and TRBJ2-2; 15 positions agree with TRBD2. This CDR3 comprises 17 residues. The V gene end was trimmed by 5 bases and the J gene end by 3 bases; junction bases not matched to a gene: 4. The germline gives CDR1 SGHVS, CDR2 FNYEAQ. The CDR3 coding sequence is TGTGCCAGCAGCCGACGGACTAGCGGGAGGGACACCGGGGAGCTGTTTTTT. Translation gives CASSRRTSGRDTGELFF. Based on the CDR3 plus reference TRBV7-6 and TRBJ2-2, the full variable domain is GAGVSQSPRYKVTKRGQDVALRCDPISGHVSLYWYRQALGQGPEFLTYFNYEAQQDKSGLPNDRFSAERPEGSISTLTIQRTEQRDSAMYRCASSRRTSGRDTGELFFGEGSRLTVL.

Regarding this clone: One end of the junction varies from germline; a read error may be responsible. V usage is TRBV11-1 and J usage is TRBJ2-2, with 11 nucleotides matching TRBD2. Germline V gene sequence: CDR1 SGHAT, CDR2 FQDESV (reference sequence). The CDR3 has 18 residues. As DNA, the CDR3 is TGTGCCAGCAGCTTAGCGATTACTAGCGGGAGAAGATACCGGGGAGCTGTTTTT. Translating it yields CASSLAITSGRRYRGAVF.

The chain employs TRBV9 and TRBJ2-6; 10 bases are shared with TRBD1. Trimming at V came to 4 bases and at J to 2 bases, leaving 6 bases not matched to a gene. This CDR3 has 17 amino acids. Per the germline V gene, CDR1 is SGDLS and CDR2 is YYNGEE. The CDR3 DNA follows: TGTGCCAGCAGCCCGACAGGGGGCGCCGCTGGGGCCAACGTCCTGACTTTC. Residues: CASSPTGGAAGANVLTF.

This sequence joins TRBV21-1 and TRBJ2-7. TRBV21-1 is listed as a pseudogene. The length of the CDR3 is 16 residues. The CDR3 reads CASDFRYRDHPNEQYF. CDR3 in DNA: TGTGCCAGCGACTTTAGATACCGGGACCATCCGAACGAGCAGTACTTC.

This clone was seen only once. The genes are TRBV27 and TRBJ2-1, with 8 nucleotides matching TRBD1. Germline V lookup: CDR1 MNHEY, CDR2 SMNVEV (reference sequence). The CDR3 is made up of 14 amino acids. V lost 4 bases and J lost 10; bases outside the gene matches: 9. The chain's CDR3 is CASSYNADRGEQFF. The CDR3 DNA reads as TGTGCCAGCAGTTACAACGCAGACAGGGGCGAGCAGTTCTTC.

The chain has TRBV11-3 and TRBJ2-2; D may be TRBD1 or TRBD2 (5 bases each). Germline CDR1 is SGHNT and CDR2 is YENEEA. V shed 0 bases and J shed 8 bases, with 13 bases lying between them. The CDR3 runs 15 residues. CDR3 in DNA: TGTGCCAGCAGCTTAGACGGGGCGGGCCCAGGGGAGCTGTTTTTT. Its translation: CASSLDGAGPGELFF.

The chain links TRBV6-4 to TRBJ1-5; 7 nucleotides align to TRBD1. V gave up 9 bases and J gave up 3 bases; unmatched junction bases: 8. The germline CDR1 and CDR2 sequences are MRHNA and SNTAGT. The CDR3 is 14 amino acids. The DNA of the CDR3 is TGTGCCAGACCCCGGGACAGCTACAATCAGCCCCAGCATTTT. Encoded protein: CARPRDSYNQPQHF.

V gene TRBV10-3 combines with J gene TRBJ1-2, with 8 bases identical to TRBD1. Trimming removed 8 bases from V and 10 bases from J; junction bases left unmatched: 6. The germline gives CDR1 ENHRY, CDR2 SYGVKD. The CDR3 totals 11 residues. CDR3 in DNA: TGTGCCATCGCGACAGGGGATGTCTACACCTTC. It encodes CAIATGDVYTF.

The chain employs TRBV7-3 and TRBJ2-7; tentatively, D is TRBD2 (5 bases). Trimming removed 5 bases from V and 0 bases from J, with 14 bases in between. The CDR3 totals 15 residues. CDR1 SGHTA and CDR2 FQGTGA come from the germline V gene. The CDR3 sequence: CASSLQSGVSYEQYF. Written as DNA, the CDR3 is TGTGCCAGCAGCCTCCAAAGCGGAGTCTCCTACGAGCAGTACTTC.